The entry below gives a single T cell receptor (beta chain) sequence along with its context. Its antigen is currently not known. Base qualities are not provided; no much larger clone lies one nucleotide away. The data stem from a study of control samples from healthy donors and cancer patients (dated by TCRdb to 2018 to 2021). Counted from cysteine to phenylalanine, this CDR3 has 16 amino acids. Only the CDR3 DNA stays, 48 bases, in frame from base 1. Looking up the germline V gene (reference sequence) yields CDR1 SGHNT and CDR2 YYREEE. Relative to germline, V is missing 3 bases and J is missing 1 base, with 7 bases of the junction outside any gene match. Libraries were constructed by the immunoSEQ multiplex PCR assay. TCRdb took this table from immuneACCESS and kept in-frame rearrangements with V and J called. Such tables lack part of the clones; where checked against another copy, unresolved V genes explain under half of the gap, and the rest is unexplained. The sample has tens of thousands of clones on record, about 89% of them singletons. The top ten hold 0.85% to 1% of the sample.

The chain joins TRBV5-4 to TRBJ1-1; 9 junctional bases match TRBD1. The sequenced material came from blood. The source of this sequence is a woman between 25 and 40 years old in good health. CDR3 protein: CASSSTGTGRNTEAFF. At the DNA level, the sequence is TGTGCCAGCAGCTCGACCGGGACAGGGAGGAACACTGAAGCTTTCTTT.